This record covers a single T cell receptor (beta chain). These data originate in a study of blood T cell repertoires in COVID-19. Study details: T cells, B-cell-depleted T cells, or PBMCs provided the cDNA or gDNA that served as material.

Unmatched junction bases numbered 11, after V lost 3 bases and J lost 3 bases. The CDR3 length is 15 residues. Germline V gene sequence: CDR1 SQVTM, CDR2 ANQGSEA. The repertoire was sequenced with immunoSEQ multiplex PCR; TCRdb's copy has only in-frame clones and lacks some. The repertoire has about 270,000 clones, roughly nine tenths of them found once; the top ten carry approximately 12%. Enrollment of patients from Seattle took place during active infection, with longitudinal follow-up. The source of this sequence is a woman aged 25 to 45 with COVID-19, enrolled during active disease. The material sequenced was peripheral blood. The V call is TRBV29-1, the J call TRBJ2-7; 7 bases line up with TRBD2. Here the CDR3 reads CSVESPYRGVYEQYF. The CDR3 nucleotides are TGCAGCGTTGAGTCCCCTTATCGGGGGGTCTACGAGCAGTACTTC.